The 2 T cell receptor beta chains below come from one sample, sequenced in a study of cytomegalovirus exposure and HLA in healthy donors (TCRdb year 2017). The protocol used for the library was the immunoSEQ multiplex PCR assay. A mixture of 60 forward primers for TCR Vbeta segments and 13 reverse primers for TCR Jbeta segments was used in the multiplex PCR. The source is immuneACCESS, and TCRdb retained only in-frame sequences with V and J called. Part of the clones is not carried over; for the studies checked, unresolved V genes explain less than half of this, and the remainder is unexplained. Across this sample there are roughly 180,000 clones, with roughly 75% seen only once. The ten largest make up about 7.6% of the sample. The sequencing input was PBMCs. The receptors stem from a woman in her 40s in good health and CMV-seropositive.

The chain recombines TRBV5-1 with TRBJ1-1; 9 bases map to TRBD1. CDR1 is SGHRS, CDR2 YFSETQ, per germline. V shed 0 bases and J 8 bases; nucleotides not matched to a gene: 11. The CDR3 spans 16 residues. The chain's CDR3 is CASSLGPGQGVEEAFF. CDR3 coding DNA: TGCGCCAGCAGCTTGGGGCCGGGACAGGGTGTAGAAGAAGCTTTCTTT.

The chain employs TRBV29-1 and TRBJ1-2; 10 bases fit TRBD1. Germline V gives CDR1 SQVTM, CDR2 ANQGSEA. The trim removed 6 bases at V and 5 bases at J, leaving 6 bases unmatched. The CDR3 extends over 13 amino acids. The CDR3 loop is CSVPGTGVYGYTF. DNA of the CDR3: TGCAGCGTACCCGGGACAGGGGTTTATGGCTACACCTTC.